What follows are 29 T cell receptor beta chains derived from one specimen sequenced in a study of blood T cell repertoires in COVID-19. Data came from immunoSEQ multiplex PCR; TCRdb stores just in-frame clones and leaves some out. Of around 370,000 clones in the sample, nearly 90% are singletons; the top ten hold 6.5%. The sample was peripheral blood. Receptors originate from a man younger than 30 with active or convalescent COVID-19.

The chain couples TRBV4-2 to TRBJ1-4; the D gene is possibly TRBD1 (5 bases). Germline CDR1 is LGHNA and CDR2 is YNFKEQ. The CDR3 is 16 amino acids. V was pared by 0 bases and J by 5 bases, with 13 bases between. CDR3 sequence: CASSQDVDRPNEKLFF. The CDR3 bases are TGTGCCAGCAGCCAAGACGTCGACAGACCCAATGAAAAACTGTTTTTT.

This chain uses TRBV4-3 with TRBJ2-7; 14 positions agree with TRBD2. J lost 4 bases, V lost 6 bases, and 5 bases had no gene match. CDR3 length: 15 residues. Germline CDR1 reads LGHNA; CDR2 reads YSLEER. CDR3 sequence (DNA): TGCGCCAGCAGTGGGACTAGCGGGAGTTCTTACGAGCAGTACTTC. Protein product: CASSGTSGSSYEQYF.

This clone was recorded only once. The V gene is TRBV29-1, the J gene TRBJ2-3; no firm D call. With 6 bases removed from V and 6 bases from J, the gap between germline ends came to 22 bases. This CDR3 is 15 amino acids long. CDR1 and CDR2 from the germline V gene are SQVTM and ANQGSEA. The chain's CDR3 is CSVQEQVWLTDTQYF. CDR3 coding DNA: TGCAGCGTGCAAGAACAAGTCTGGCTTACGGATACGCAGTATTTT.

The V call is TRBV19, the J call TRBJ1-1, with D unclear. The length of the CDR3 is 13 residues. From germline, CDR1 is LNHDA and CDR2 SQIVND (reference sequence). V lost 3 bases and J 2 bases, leaving 7 bases between the germline ends. The CDR3 protein is CASSMAKNTEAFF. DNA for the CDR3: TGTGCCAGTAGTATGGCCAAAAACACTGAAGCTTTCTTT. Together with reference TRBV19 and TRBJ1-1, the CDR3 gives the full variable domain: DGGITQSPKYLFRKEGQNVTLSCEQNLNHDAMYWYRQDPGQGLRLIYYSQIVNDFQKGDIAEGYSVSREKKESFPLTVTSAQKNPTAFYLCASSMAKNTEAFFGQGTRLTVV.

The genes are TRBV29-1 and TRBJ2-3; 8 bases align to TRBD1. CDR1 and CDR2 from the germline V gene are SQVTM and ANQGSEA. The ends lost 6 bases at V and 5 bases at J; junction bases unmatched: 13. This CDR3 is built from 15 residues. The CDR3 sequence: CSVHPTGAGEDTQYF. The CDR3 DNA sequence: TGCAGCGTCCATCCGACAGGGGCTGGGGAAGATACGCAGTATTTT.

The rearrangement joins TRBV11-2 to TRBJ2-2; TRBD1 is a possible D gene (5 bases). The CDR3 spans 16 residues. CDR1 and CDR2 (germline): SGHAT, FQNNGV. Trimming stripped 3 bases from V and 0 bases from J, with 11 bases between. This chain's CDR3 is CASSFLPTANTGELFF. The CDR3 coding sequence is TGTGCCAGCAGCTTCCTTCCGACAGCGAACACCGGGGAGCTGTTTTTT.

The chain uses TRBV27 and TRBJ1-2, with D possibly matching TRBD1 (6 bases). This CDR3 spans 15 amino acids. Looked up from germline, CDR1 is MNHEY and CDR2 is SMNVEV (reference sequence). V was shortened by 3 bases and J by 4 bases, with 15 bases between the two germline ends. The CDR3 reads CASSFLNRVSYGYTF. CDR3 in DNA: TGTGCCAGCAGTTTCTTAAACAGGGTCAGCTATGGCTACACCTTC.

The CDR3 loop is CASSFDRAGNTIYF. In nucleotides, the CDR3 is TGTGCCAGCAGCTTTGACAGGGCTGGAAACACCATATATTTT. The chain couples TRBV7-2 to TRBJ1-3, with 7 bases lining up with TRBD1. V was pared by 3 bases and J by 2 bases, with 1 base of the junction left unmatched. The germline CDR1 and CDR2 sequences are SGHTA and FQGNSA. The CDR3 has 14 amino acids.

The chain recombines TRBV27 with TRBJ1-1, with 7 bases fitting TRBD1. Germline values: CDR1 MNHEY, CDR2 SMNVEV (reference sequence). This CDR3 region has 13 residues. With 4 bases clipped from V and 1 base from J, the junction kept 0 bases outside the gene matches. The CDR3 loop is CASSWTGNTEAFF. Written as DNA, the CDR3 is TGTGCCAGCAGTTGGACAGGGAACACTGAAGCTTTCTTT.

The V call is TRBV7-2, the J call TRBJ2-5; 12 bases match TRBD1. Germline V gene lookup returns CDR1 SGHTA and CDR2 FQGNSA. This CDR3 is 16 amino acids long. V lost 5 bases and J lost 2; bases outside the gene matches: 6. The CDR3 protein is CASSPRGQGAQETQYF. Written as DNA, the CDR3 is TGTGCCAGCAGCCCGCGGGGACAGGGGGCACAAGAGACCCAGTACTTC.

The V gene is TRBV28, the J gene TRBJ2-1, with 7 bases aligning to TRBD2. Trimming cost V 3 bases and J 5 bases; bases outside gene matches: 7. The CDR3 consists of 15 residues. Germline V gene lookup returns CDR1 MDHEN and CDR2 SYDVKM. CDR3 region: CASSLAPGLNNEQFF. As DNA, the CDR3 is TGTGCCAGCAGTTTGGCGCCGGGACTAAACAATGAGCAGTTCTTC.

This chain connects TRBV10-1 to TRBJ2-3, with 7 nucleotides matching TRBD1. Germline V gene lookup returns CDR1 WNHNN and CDR2 SYGVQD (reference sequence). Trimming cost V 4 bases and J 2 bases; bases outside gene matches: 9. CDR3 size: 16 residues. The DNA for the CDR3 is TGCGCCAGCAGTGGAACAGGGGACATAAACACAGATACGCAGTATTTT. The encoded protein is CASSGTGDINTDTQYF.

This chain joins TRBV6-5 and TRBJ1-1, with a possible D match to TRBD1 (5 bases). The CDR3 contains 13 residues. Trimming left V 2 bases short and J 4 bases short, with 8 bases between. Germline CDR1 and CDR2: MNHEY and SVGAGI. The CDR3 bases are TGTGCCAGCAGTTACCAGGGTATCACTGAAGCTTTCTTT. Encoded protein: CASSYQGITEAFF.

The V gene is TRBV7-9, the J gene TRBJ2-5; the match to TRBD1 covers 11 bases. Per the germline V gene, CDR1 is SEHNR and CDR2 is FQNEAQ (reference sequence). The V gene end was trimmed by 5 bases and the J gene end by 4 bases; junction bases not matched to a gene: 6. This CDR3 is built from 15 residues. In DNA form, the CDR3 reads TGTGCCAGCAGCACACCCGGGACAGGGGGAGAGACCCAGTACTTC. This gives the protein CASSTPGTGGETQYF.

V gene TRBV4-3 combines with J gene TRBJ1-1; TRBD1 matches 9 bases. Germline V CDR1 and CDR2: LGHNA, YSLEER. V shed 1 base and J 3 bases; nucleotides not matched to a gene: 0. There are 14 residues in the CDR3. CDR3 loop: CASSQGTGDTEAFF. The CDR3 DNA follows: TGCGCCAGCAGCCAAGGGACAGGGGACACTGAAGCTTTCTTT.

This sequence joins TRBV5-3 and TRBJ2-1, with a possible D match to TRBD2 (6 bases). TRBV5-3 is an ORF; its function is uncertain. Between the trimmed V and J ends, which lost 0 bases and 8 bases, there was a span of 15 bases. The CDR3 spans 15 residues. The CDR3 region is CARSLGTGWEDEQFF. CDR3 in DNA: TGTGCCAGAAGCTTGGGTACGGGATGGGAGGATGAGCAGTTCTTC.

J is TRBJ1-1 and V is TRBV28, with 7 bases fitting TRBD1. This CDR3 region has 17 residues. With 7 bases clipped from V and 0 bases from J, the junction kept 14 bases outside the gene matches. Germline V gives CDR1 MDHEN, CDR2 SYDVKM. The CDR3 loop is CASIPLGGRKVNTEAFF. DNA of the CDR3: TGTGCCAGCATCCCACTAGGGGGCAGGAAAGTGAACACTGAAGCTTTCTTT.

The rearrangement links TRBV11-2 to TRBJ1-2; D possibly corresponds to TRBD1 (6 bases). Trimming stripped 0 bases from V and 4 bases from J, with 6 bases between. The germline V gene encodes CDR1 SGHAT and CDR2 FQNNGV. This CDR3 is 13 amino acids long. CDR3 amino acids: CASSLEQGYGYTF. The DNA of the CDR3 is TGTGCCAGCAGCTTAGAACAGGGCTATGGCTACACCTTC.

This clone came up once. The chain recombines TRBV7-2 with TRBJ2-5; tentatively, D is TRBD2 (5 bases). The ends were cut back, 1 base at V and 5 bases at J, with 11 bases in the middle. This CDR3 spans 14 amino acids. Germline CDR1 is SGHTA and CDR2 is FQGNSA. The CDR3 reads CASSLEPGSETQYF. The CDR3 DNA is TGTGCCAGCAGCTTAGAGCCGGGGTCGGAGACCCAGTACTTC. Supplemented by reference TRBV7-2 and TRBJ2-5, the full variable domain reads GAGVSQSPSNKVTEKGKDVELRCDPISGHTALYWYRQSLGQGLEFLIYFQGNSAPDKSGLPSDRFSAERTGGSVSTLTIQRTQQEDSAVYLCASSLEPGSETQYFGPGTRLLVL.

The chain recombines TRBV7-6 with TRBJ2-7, with 13 bases that match TRBD2. J gave up 4 bases and V 7 bases, and 13 bases lay outside the gene matches. The CDR3 extends over 17 amino acids. Germline loops: CDR1 SGHVS, CDR2 FNYEAQ. As DNA, the CDR3 is TGTGCCAGCACCTTCTATGGACTAGCGGGAGAGGGGTACGAGCAGTACTTC. Residues: CASTFYGLAGEGYEQYF. The whole variable domain, filled in from reference TRBV7-6 and TRBJ2-7, reads GAGVSQSPRYKVTKRGQDVALRCDPISGHVSLYWYRQALGQGPEFLTYFNYEAQQDKSGLPNDRFSAERPEGSISTLTIQRTEQRDSAMYRCASTFYGLAGEGYEQYFGPGTRLTVT.

The chain links TRBV5-6 to TRBJ1-2, with D maybe TRBD1 (5 bases). The CDR3 loop spans 15 amino acids. V lost 4 bases, J lost 5 bases, and 18 bases lay in between. The germline V gene encodes CDR1 SGHDT and CDR2 YYEEEE. Written as DNA, the CDR3 is TGTGCCAGCAGCCCACTTCCAACAGGAGCGTATGGCTACACCTTC. Encoded protein: CASSPLPTGAYGYTF.

The rearrangement joins TRBV7-9 to TRBJ1-6; D call uncertain. CDR1 and CDR2 (germline): SEHNR, FQNEAQ (reference sequence). Trimming pared 8 bases from V and 1 base from J, leaving 18 bases between. This CDR3 is 17 amino acids long. The CDR3: CASDSLVARSYNSPLHF. CDR3 coding DNA: TGTGCCAGCGACTCCCTGGTGGCCCGGTCCTATAATTCACCCCTCCACTTT.

The V and J genes are TRBV9 and TRBJ1-6, with TRBD1 identical over 11 bases. The length of the CDR3 is 17 residues. J was trimmed by 4 bases and V by 2 bases; bases with no gene match: 5. Germline lookup yields CDR1 SGDLS and CDR2 YYNGEE. Here the CDR3 reads CASSVRDRGEYNSPLHF. CDR3 coding DNA: TGTGCCAGCAGCGTGCGGGACAGGGGGGAATATAATTCACCCCTCCACTTT.

In its sample, this clone was seen a few times. This chain uses TRBV7-9 with TRBJ1-6; a weak D match, TRBD1 (6 bases). Trimming took off 3 bases at V and 10 bases at J, with 10 bases between the two ends. In germline, CDR1 is SEHNR, CDR2 FQNEAQ (reference sequence). This CDR3 is built from 13 residues. CDR3 region: CASSFPGQSPLHF. As DNA, the CDR3 is TGTGCCAGCAGCTTCCCGGGACAATCACCCCTCCACTTT.

The V gene is TRBV7-2, the J gene TRBJ1-2, with a possible D match to TRBD1 (5 bases). The CDR3 extends over 16 amino acids. The V end was cut by 0 bases, the J end by 4 bases, with 15 bases between. The V gene's germline CDR1 is SGHTA and CDR2 FQGNSA. The CDR3 region is CASSLAVGGSSYGYTF. Here the CDR3 DNA reads TGTGCCAGCAGCTTAGCGGTCGGGGGTTCCAGCTATGGCTACACCTTC.

The rearrangement links TRBV13 to TRBJ1-3, with D perhaps matching TRBD1 (5 bases). The CDR3 extends over 16 amino acids. Germline V CDR1 and CDR2: PRHDT, FYEKMQ (reference sequence). Deletions cut 2 bases from V and 2 bases from J, with 13 bases between. CDR3 bases: TGTGCCAGCAGCTTAATGACAGAGATTACTGGAAACACCATATATTTT. Translating it yields CASSLMTEITGNTIYF. Supplemented by reference TRBV13 and TRBJ1-3, the full variable domain reads AAGVIQSPRHLIKEKRETATLKCYPIPRHDTVYWYQQGPGQDPQFLISFYEKMQSDKGSIPDRFSAQQFSDYHSELNMSSLELGDSALYFCASSLMTEITGNTIYFGEGSWLTVV.

V gene TRBV7-9 combines with J gene TRBJ1-1; 9 bases map to TRBD1. CDR1 SEHNR and CDR2 FQNEAQ come from the germline V gene (reference sequence). The trim removed 4 bases at V and 4 bases at J, leaving 4 bases unmatched. This CDR3 contains 14 residues. The CDR3 reads CASSSDRGITEAFF. CDR3 nucleotides: TGTGCCAGCAGCTCGGACAGGGGTATCACTGAAGCTTTCTTT.

This clone has a single count. The chain employs TRBV27 and TRBJ2-7, with 10 nucleotides matching TRBD2. CDR1 is MNHEY and CDR2 is SMNVEV in the germline V gene (reference sequence). Trimming took 2 bases from V and 5 from J; bases not matched to a gene: 3. The CDR3 covers 14 residues. The DNA of the CDR3 is TGTGCCAGCAGTTTAGGTAGCGGGAGGAACGAGCAGTACTTC. Amino acids: CASSLGSGRNEQYF.

This rearrangement joins TRBV27 to TRBJ1-1; 9 bases match TRBD1. The junction had 13 bases not matched to a gene; V was cut back by 7 bases and J by 7 bases. The CDR3 has 15 amino acids. The germline gives CDR1 MNHEY, CDR2 SMNVEV (reference sequence). The CDR3 nucleotides are TGTGCCAGCAAGATACCGGGACAGGGACCTTATGAAGCTTTCTTT. Its protein product is CASKIPGQGPYEAFF.